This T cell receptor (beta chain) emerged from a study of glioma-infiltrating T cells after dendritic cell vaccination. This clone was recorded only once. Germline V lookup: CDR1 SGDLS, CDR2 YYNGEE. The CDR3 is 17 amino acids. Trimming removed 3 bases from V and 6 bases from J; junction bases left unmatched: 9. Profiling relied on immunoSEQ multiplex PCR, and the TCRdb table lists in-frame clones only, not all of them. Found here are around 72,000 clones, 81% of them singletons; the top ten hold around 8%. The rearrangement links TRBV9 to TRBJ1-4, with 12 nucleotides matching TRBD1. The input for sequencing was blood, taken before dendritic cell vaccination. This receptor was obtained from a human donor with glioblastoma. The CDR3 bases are TGTGCCAGCAGCGCCCGGGACAGGGGGCGCCGGGATGAAAAACTGTTTTTT. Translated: CASSARDRGRRDEKLFF.